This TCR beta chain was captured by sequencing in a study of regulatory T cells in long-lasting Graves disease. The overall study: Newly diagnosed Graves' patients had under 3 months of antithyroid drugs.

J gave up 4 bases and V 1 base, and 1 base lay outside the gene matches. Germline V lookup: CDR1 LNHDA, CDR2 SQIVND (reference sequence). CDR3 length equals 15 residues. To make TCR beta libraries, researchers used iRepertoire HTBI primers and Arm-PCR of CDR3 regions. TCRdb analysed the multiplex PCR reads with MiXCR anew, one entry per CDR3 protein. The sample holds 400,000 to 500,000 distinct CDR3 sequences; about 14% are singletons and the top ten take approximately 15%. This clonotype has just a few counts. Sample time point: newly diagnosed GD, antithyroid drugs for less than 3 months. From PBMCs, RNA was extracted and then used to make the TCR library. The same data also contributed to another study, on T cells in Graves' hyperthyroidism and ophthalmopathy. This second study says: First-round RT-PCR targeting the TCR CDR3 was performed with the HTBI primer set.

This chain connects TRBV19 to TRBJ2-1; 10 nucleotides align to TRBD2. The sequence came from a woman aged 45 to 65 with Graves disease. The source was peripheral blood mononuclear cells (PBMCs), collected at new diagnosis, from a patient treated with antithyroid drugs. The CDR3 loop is CASSIAAGGYNEQFF. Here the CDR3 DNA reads TGTGCCAGTAGTATAGCAGCGGGAGGGTACAATGAGCAGTTCTTC.